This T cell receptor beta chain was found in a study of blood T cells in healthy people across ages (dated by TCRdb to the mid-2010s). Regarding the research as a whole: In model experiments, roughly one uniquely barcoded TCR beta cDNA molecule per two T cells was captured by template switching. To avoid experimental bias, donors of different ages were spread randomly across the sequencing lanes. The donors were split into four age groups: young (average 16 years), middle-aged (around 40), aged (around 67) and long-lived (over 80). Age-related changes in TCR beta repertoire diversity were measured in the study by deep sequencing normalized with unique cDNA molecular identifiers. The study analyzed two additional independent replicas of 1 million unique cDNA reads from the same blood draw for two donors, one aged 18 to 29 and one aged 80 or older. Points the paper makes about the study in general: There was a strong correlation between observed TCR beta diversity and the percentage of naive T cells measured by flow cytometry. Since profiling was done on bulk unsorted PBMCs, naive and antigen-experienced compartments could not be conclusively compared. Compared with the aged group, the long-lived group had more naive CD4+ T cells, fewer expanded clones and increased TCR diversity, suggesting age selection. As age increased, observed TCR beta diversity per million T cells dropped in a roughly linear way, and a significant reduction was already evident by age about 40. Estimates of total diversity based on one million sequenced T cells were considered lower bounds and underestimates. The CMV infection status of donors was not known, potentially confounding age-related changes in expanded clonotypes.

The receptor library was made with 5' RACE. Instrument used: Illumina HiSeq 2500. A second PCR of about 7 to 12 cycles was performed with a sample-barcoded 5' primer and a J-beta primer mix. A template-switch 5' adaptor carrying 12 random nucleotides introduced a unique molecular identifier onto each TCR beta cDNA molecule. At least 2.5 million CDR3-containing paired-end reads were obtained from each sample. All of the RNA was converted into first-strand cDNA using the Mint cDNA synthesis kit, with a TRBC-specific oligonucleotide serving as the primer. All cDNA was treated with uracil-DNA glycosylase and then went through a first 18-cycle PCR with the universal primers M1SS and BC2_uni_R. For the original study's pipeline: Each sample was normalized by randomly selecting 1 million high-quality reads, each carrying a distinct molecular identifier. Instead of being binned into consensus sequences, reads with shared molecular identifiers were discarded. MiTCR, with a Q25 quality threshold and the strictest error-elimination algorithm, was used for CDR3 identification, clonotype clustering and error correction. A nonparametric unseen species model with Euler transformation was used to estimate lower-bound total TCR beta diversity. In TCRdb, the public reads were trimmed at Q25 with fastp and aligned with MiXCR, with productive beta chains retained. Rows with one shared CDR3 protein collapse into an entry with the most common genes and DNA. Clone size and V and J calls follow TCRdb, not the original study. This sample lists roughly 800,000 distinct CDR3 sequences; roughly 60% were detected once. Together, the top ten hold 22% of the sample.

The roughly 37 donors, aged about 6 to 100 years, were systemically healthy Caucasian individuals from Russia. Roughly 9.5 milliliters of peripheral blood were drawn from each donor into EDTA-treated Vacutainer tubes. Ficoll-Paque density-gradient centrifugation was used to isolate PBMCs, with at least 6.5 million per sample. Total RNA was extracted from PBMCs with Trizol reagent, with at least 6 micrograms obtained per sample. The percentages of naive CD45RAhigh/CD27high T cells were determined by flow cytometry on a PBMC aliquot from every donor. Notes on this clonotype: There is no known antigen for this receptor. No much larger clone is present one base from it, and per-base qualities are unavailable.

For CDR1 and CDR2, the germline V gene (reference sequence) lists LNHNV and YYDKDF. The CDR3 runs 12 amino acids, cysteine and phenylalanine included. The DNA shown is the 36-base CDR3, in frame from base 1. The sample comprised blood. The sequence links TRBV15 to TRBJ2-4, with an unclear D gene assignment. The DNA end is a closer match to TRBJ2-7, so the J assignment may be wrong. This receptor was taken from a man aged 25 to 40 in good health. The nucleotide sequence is TGTGCCACCAGCCGTGGGCCCTACGAGCAGTACTTC. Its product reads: CATSRGPYEQYF.